These T cell receptor beta chains were read from a single sample in a study of T cells in Graves' hyperthyroidism and ophthalmopathy. TCRdb itself ran the multiplex PCR reads through MiXCR, one entry per CDR3 protein. The sample includes about 660,000 distinct CDR3 sequences, approximately 42% seen only once; the top ten take under 8%. Input material: peripheral blood or thyroid tissue (not recorded which). The source of these receptors is an adult man with Graves' disease, either hyperthyroidism or ophthalmopathy (not recorded which). Both conserved end residues are part of each CDR3. D genes are given only for firm matches.

v_call	j_call	d_call	cdr3_aa
TRBV7-9	TRBJ2-7	TRBD1	CASRPTGTSYEQYF
TRBV5-1	TRBJ1-6	TRBD1	CASSFRTGVFGSPLHF
TRBV25-1	TRBJ2-6	-	CASSRGGGRGRANVLTF
TRBV20-1	TRBJ2-5	-	CSAREAGRQETQYF
TRBV5-6	TRBJ1-5	-	CASSSGHMSNQPQHF
TRBV4-1	TRBJ2-7	-	CAATHGLNTSYEQYF
TRBV29-1	TRBJ1-1	-	CSLAGNAEAFF
TRBV7-9	TRBJ2-7	TRBD1	CASRRGQGIGDEQYF
TRBV2	TRBJ1-1	-	CASSGYRYDTEAFF
TRBV10-3	TRBJ1-6	TRBD1	CASRGGTVLASPLHF
TRBV2	TRBJ1-2	-	CASSPEGGYTF
TRBV24-1	TRBJ2-5	TRBD1	CATAGTGGEETQYF
TRBV5-1	TRBJ1-4	TRBD1	CASTRTGPSTNEKLFF
TRBV7-9	TRBJ2-7	TRBD1	CASSGGTGLNEQYF
TRBV2	TRBJ1-6	-	CASSEFASSPYNSPLHF
TRBV24-1	TRBJ1-1	TRBD1	CATSDHRGASTEAFF
TRBV7-8	TRBJ2-7	-	CASSLGPGPYEQYF
TRBV15	TRBJ2-7	-	CATSRVATGPYF
TRBV9	TRBJ1-5	-	CASSVSSPRRQPQHF
TRBV7-8	TRBJ1-2	-	CASSLVGTRTVSYGYTF
TRBV7-3	TRBJ2-7	TRBD2	CASSPSGLAGDEQYF
TRBV25-1	TRBJ1-1	TRBD1	CASSERDRGPEAFF
TRBV29-1	TRBJ1-5	TRBD1	CSVGGGQGNQPQHF
TRBV7-9	TRBJ2-7	-	CASSFPGPEQYF
TRBV14	TRBJ1-1	-	CASSPRQTEAFF
TRBV20-1	TRBJ2-7	-	CSARDLPSYEQYF
TRBV6-6	TRBJ1-4	-	CASSEARTFPEKLFF
TRBV7-6	TRBJ1-3	-	CASSFAAGNTIYF
TRBV7-2	TRBJ1-3	-	CASSPSKGGSGNTIYF
TRBV6-5	TRBJ2-7	TRBD2	CASSYSWTSGSYEQYF
TRBV7-8	TRBJ1-1	TRBD1	CASSLERGQAFF
TRBV11-1	TRBJ1-2	TRBD1	CASSLLRTGDGTF
TRBV25-1	TRBJ1-1	TRBD1	CASVDRGSTEAFF
TRBV10-3	TRBJ1-6	-	CAISSISYNSPLHF
TRBV2	TRBJ1-2	TRBD1	CADRDRAYGYTF
TRBV12-3/TRBV12-4	TRBJ1-1	-	CASGGRQNTEAFF
TRBV25-1	TRBJ2-5	-	CASRGGKTQYF
TRBV24-1	TRBJ2-2	-	CASSSPPGELFF
TRBV7-9	TRBJ2-7	-	CASSSQGGEDYEQYF
TRBV6-5	TRBJ1-1	-	CASNPHGPNTEAFF
TRBV29-1	TRBJ1-3	-	CSVSIHGRNTIYF
TRBV10-3	TRBJ1-1	-	CAISEGHLNAEAFF
TRBV20-1	TRBJ1-5	TRBD1	CSARDVTGGAQPQHF
TRBV7-2	TRBJ1-2	-	CASSQDLLAGTGSGYTF
TRBV7-9	TRBJ1-4	TRBD1	CASSPGQFPVNEKLFF
TRBV5-1	TRBJ1-2	-	CTSSLGQAKYYGYTF
TRBV7-9	TRBJ1-1	-	CASSLTWNTEAFF
TRBV20-1	TRBJ1-5	-	CSASMGPNQPQHF
TRBV10-3	TRBJ1-5	-	CAIRSDRGRNQPQHF